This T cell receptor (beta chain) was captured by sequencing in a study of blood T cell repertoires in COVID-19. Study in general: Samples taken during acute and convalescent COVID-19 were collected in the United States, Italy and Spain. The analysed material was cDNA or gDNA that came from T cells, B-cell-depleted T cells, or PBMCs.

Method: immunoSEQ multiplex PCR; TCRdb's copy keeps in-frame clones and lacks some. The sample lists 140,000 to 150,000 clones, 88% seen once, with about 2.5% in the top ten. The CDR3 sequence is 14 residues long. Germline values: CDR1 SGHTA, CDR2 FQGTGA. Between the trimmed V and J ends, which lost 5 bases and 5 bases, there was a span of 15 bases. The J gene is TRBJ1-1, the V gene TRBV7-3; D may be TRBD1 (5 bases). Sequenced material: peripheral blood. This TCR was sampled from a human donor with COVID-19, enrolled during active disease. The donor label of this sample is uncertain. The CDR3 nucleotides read TGTGCCAGCAGCCCTGGGGGGGAATCGACTGAAGCTTTCTTT. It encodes CASSPGGESTEAFF. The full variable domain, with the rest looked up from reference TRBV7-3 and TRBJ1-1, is GAGVSQTPSNKVTEKGKYVELRCDPISGHTALYWYRQSLGQGPEFLIYFQGTGAADDSGLPNDRFFAVRPEGSVSTLKIQRTERGDSAVYLCASSPGGESTEAFFGQGTRLTVV.